The 5 T cell receptor beta chains in this list originate from one sample, sequenced in a study of blood T cell repertoires in COVID-19. TCRdb keeps only in-frame clones here, not all; method: immunoSEQ multiplex PCR. The sample lists tens of thousands of clones; more than 70% were seen once. The sequenced material came from peripheral blood. The origin of the receptors is a human donor in a cohort sampled during active COVID-19.

The chain links TRBV30 to TRBJ1-6, with D unresolved. V gave up 2 bases and J gave up 6 bases, with 11 bases separating them. CDR3 length: 14 amino acids. CDR1 GTSNPN and CDR2 SVGIG come from the germline V gene (reference sequence). The CDR3 DNA is TGTGCCTGGAGTATCACCCCGAGTAATTCACCCCTCCACTTT. Protein product: CAWSITPSNSPLHF.

CDR3 sequence: CASSEHPFYNEQFF. The CDR3 region has the DNA TGTGCCAGCAGTGAACACCCCTTCTACAATGAGCAGTTCTTC. The V and J genes are TRBV6-4 and TRBJ2-1; no clear D gene. Germline lookup yields CDR1 MRHNA and CDR2 SNTAGT. With 3 bases removed from V and 3 bases from J, the gap between germline ends came to 9 bases. The CDR3 consists of 14 residues.

With respect to this clone: An end of the junction does not agree with germline; a read error may underlie this. This chain connects TRBV28 to TRBJ2-1, with 8 bases identical to TRBD2. Per the germline V gene, CDR1 is MDHEN and CDR2 is SYDVKM. CDR3 length equals 14 residues. This CDR3 reads CASRRGASHNEQFF. The CDR3 DNA is TGTGCCAGCAGGCGGGGGGCCTCCCACAATGAGCAGTTCTTC.

The chain carries TRBV5-1 and TRBJ1-2; D is possibly TRBD1 (6 bases). V was shortened by 5 bases and J by 4 bases, with 9 bases between the two germline ends. The CDR3 runs to 12 residues. The germline gives CDR1 SGHRS, CDR2 YFSETQ. The CDR3 DNA is TGCGCCAGCAGAGAGGACAGCTATGGCTACACCTTC. Protein sequence: CASREDSYGYTF.

The chain carries TRBV18 and TRBJ2-5; D perhaps matches TRBD1 (5 bases). CDR1 is KGHSH, CDR2 LQKENI, per germline. V lost 5 bases to trimming and J lost 4 bases, with 8 bases between them. There are 12 residues in the CDR3. CDR3 DNA sequence: TGTGCCAGCTCATATCAGGGAGAGACCCAGTACTTC. Amino acid sequence: CASSYQGETQYF.